Detailed here is one T cell receptor beta chain. Authors' data handling: Reference gene primer amplification in the assay estimated nucleated cell counts. Clones were sequenced by immunoSEQ multiplex PCR, and TCRdb holds only the in-frame ones, with some missing. That table is the source of V, J and clone size, and D and trimming were worked out from the DNA. The profile shows 50,000 or so clones, 77% of them singletons. The sample is drawn from a study of blood T cell repertoires in COVID-19. The wider study: COVID-19 samples, acute and convalescent, were from the United States, Italy and Spain. Sample material is recorded as cDNA or gDNA derived from T cells, B-cell-depleted T cells, or PBMCs.

Source material: peripheral blood. This receptor was taken from a human donor with active or convalescent COVID-19. The donor label of this sample is uncertain.

Written as DNA, the CDR3 is TGCGCCAGCAGCTCGACGGGAATGGGACTACCTACCTACGAGCAGTACTTC. Protein product: CASSSTGMGLPTYEQYF. The chain recombines TRBV5-1 with TRBJ2-7; 7 bases line up with TRBD2. V trimming: 3 bases; J trimming: 2 bases; junction bases outside the gene matches: 14. Looked up from germline, CDR1 is SGHRS and CDR2 is YFSETQ. The CDR3 has 17 amino acids.